The 17 T cell receptor beta chains below all came from one sample that was sequenced in a study of technical replicates of blood from several donors. Profiled with immunoSEQ multiplex PCR; TCRdb holds only in-frame clones, not every one. The sample has some 47,000 clones; about 90% are singletons. Sequencing used PBMCs. Receptor source: a human donor in good health. Some clones in this sample may be carry-over from other donors' samples.

J is TRBJ1-3 and V is TRBV18; 8 bases fit TRBD1. CDR1 is KGHSH and CDR2 is LQKENI in the germline V gene. The CDR3 runs to 15 residues. Unmatched junction bases numbered 6, after V lost 5 bases and J lost 3 bases. CDR3 DNA sequence: TGTGCCAGCTCATCCGACAGGGGATATGGAAACACCATATATTTT. This translates into CASSSDRGYGNTIYF.

This chain uses TRBV5-6 with TRBJ2-7, with 8 bases matching TRBD1. This CDR3 comprises 12 residues. Germline CDR1 and CDR2: SGHDT and YYEEEE. The trim removed 4 bases at V and 4 bases at J, leaving 1 base unmatched. The CDR3 loop is CASSHRGYEQYF. The CDR3 region has the DNA TGTGCCAGCAGCCACAGGGGGTACGAGCAGTACTTC.

The rearrangement uses TRBV2 and TRBJ1-1; no reliable D call. Germline CDR1 is SNHLY and CDR2 is FYNNEI. The CDR3 is 11 residues long. Trimming stripped 5 bases from V and 11 bases from J, with 12 bases between. The DNA for the CDR3 is TGTGCCAGCAGTTACCATTCGGGGGCTTTCTTT. It codes for CASSYHSGAFF.

The chain combines TRBV4-1 with TRBJ1-4; D not certain. The CDR3 runs to 15 residues. Trimming stripped 3 bases from V and 5 bases from J, with 13 bases between. Germline V lookup: CDR1 MGHRA, CDR2 YSYEKL. This chain's CDR3 is CASSQLRDQNEKLFF. The CDR3 DNA follows: TGCGCCAGCAGCCAGCTCCGGGATCAGAATGAAAAACTGTTTTTT.

The V call is TRBV6-1, the J call TRBJ1-2; no clear D gene. Germline V CDR1 and CDR2: MNHNS, SASEGT. V lost 3 bases to trimming and J lost 4 bases, with 15 bases between them. The CDR3 runs 15 residues. CDR3 coding DNA: TGTGCCAGCAGTGAGGGTACGGGAACTAGCTATGGCTACACCTTC. Translated: CASSEGTGTSYGYTF.

The chain employs TRBV10-3 and TRBJ2-5; 15 nucleotides agree with TRBD2. V dropped 7 bases and J dropped 5; count of bases not matched to a gene: 5. Per germline, CDR1 ENHRY and CDR2 SYGVKD. The CDR3 runs 15 residues. CDR3 sequence: CAIKGLAGGRETQYF. Here the CDR3 DNA reads TGTGCCATCAAGGGACTAGCGGGAGGCCGGGAGACCCAGTACTTC.

V gene TRBV4-3 combines with J gene TRBJ2-1; D uncertain. The CDR3 extends over 12 amino acids. V was pared by 3 bases and J by 9 bases, with 9 bases between. In germline, CDR1 is LGHNA, CDR2 YSLEER. This chain's CDR3 is CASSHDMVEQFF. In nucleotides, the CDR3 is TGCGCCAGCAGCCACGACATGGTTGAGCAGTTCTTC.

This clone was counted a single time. The chain has TRBV7-8 and TRBJ1-2; 8 positions match TRBD1. This CDR3 region has 15 residues. Germline assignment: CDR1 SGHVS and CDR2 FQNEAQ. V lost 3 bases, J lost 2 bases, and 5 bases stayed unmatched. In nucleotides, the CDR3 is TGTGCCAGCAGCTTGAATGACAGGGGAAACTATGGCTACACCTTC. Translation gives CASSLNDRGNYGYTF. Variable domain in full (rest from reference TRBV7-8 and TRBJ1-2): GAGVSQSPRYKVAKRGQDVALRCDPISGHVSLFWYQQALGQGPEFLTYFQNEAQLDKSGLPSDRFFAERPEGSVSTLKIQRTQQEDSAVYLCASSLNDRGNYGYTFGSGTRLTVV.

J is TRBJ2-3 and V is TRBV7-3; TRBD2 agrees at 8 bases. Germline values: CDR1 SGHTA, CDR2 FQGTGA. The CDR3 is 13 amino acids. Unmatched junction bases numbered 6, after V lost 7 bases and J lost 6 bases. This CDR3 reads CASTSGPEDTQYF. The CDR3 DNA follows: TGTGCCAGCACTAGCGGGCCAGAGGATACGCAGTATTTT.

The V call is TRBV6-6, the J call TRBJ1-3, with D uncertain. Trimming cost V 6 bases and J 0 bases, with 15 bases left between them. Germline lookup yields CDR1 MNHNY and CDR2 SVGAGI (reference sequence). This CDR3 is built from 16 residues. The CDR3 spells CASSPVAGLSGNTIYF. CDR3 nucleotide sequence: TGTGCCAGCAGCCCTGTGGCAGGCCTCTCTGGAAACACCATATATTTT.

The V and J genes are TRBV7-9 and TRBJ2-1; the match to TRBD1 covers 8 bases. V was pared by 5 bases and J by 5 bases, with 5 bases of the junction left unmatched. The CDR3 length is 14 residues. Germline CDR1 and CDR2: SEHNR and FQNEAQ (reference sequence). The CDR3 loop reads CASSLGQGNNEQFF. CDR3 bases: TGTGCCAGCAGCCTAGGACAGGGAAACAATGAGCAGTTCTTC. Full variable domain (remainder filled in from reference TRBV7-9 and TRBJ2-1): DTGVSQNPRHKITKRGQNVTFRCDPISEHNRLYWYRQTLGQGPEFLTYFQNEAQLEKSRLLSDRFSAERPKGSFSTLEIQRTEQGDSAMYLCASSLGQGNNEQFFGPGTRLTVL.

The rearrangement uses TRBV10-3 and TRBJ1-2; D uncertain. V was clipped by 3 bases and J by 4 bases, with 9 bases between them. Germline V gene data show CDR1 as ENHRY and CDR2 as SYGVKD. The CDR3 spans 13 residues. CDR3 nucleotide sequence: TGTGCCATCAGTGATGTCATCAGCTATGGCTACACCTTC. This translates into CAISDVISYGYTF.

The chain links TRBV18 to TRBJ1-6; 10 nucleotides match TRBD1. Germline V gene sequence: CDR1 KGHSH, CDR2 LQKENI. The V segment lost 6 bases and the J segment 11 bases; nucleotides outside the gene matches: 10. CDR3 length: 15 residues. The CDR3 sequence: CASSRTGGLGTPLHF. CDR3 nucleotide sequence: TGTGCCAGCTCGCGGACAGGGGGATTAGGGACACCCCTCCACTTT. The full variable domain, completed using reference TRBV18 and TRBJ1-6, is NAGVMQNPRHLVRRRGQEARLRCSPMKGHSHVYWYRQLPEEGLKFMVYLQKENIIDESGMPKERFSAEFPKEGPSILRIQQVVRGDSAAYFCASSRTGGLGTPLHFGNGTRLTVT.

The gene calls are TRBV29-1 and TRBJ2-7; 7 bases align to TRBD2. CDR3 length: 13 residues. Trimming removed 7 bases from V and 3 bases from J; junction bases left unmatched: 9. In germline, CDR1 is SQVTM, CDR2 ANQGSEA. This CDR3 reads CSARSGNNYEQYF. The CDR3 DNA reads as TGCAGCGCCCGGAGCGGGAACAACTACGAGCAGTACTTC.

This clone counts as medium-sized. The chain has TRBV5-5 and TRBJ1-4, with TRBD1 matching 7 bases. J lost 4 bases, V lost 4 bases, and 10 bases had no gene match. The germline V gene encodes CDR1 SGHKS and CDR2 YYEKEE (reference sequence). The length of the CDR3 is 16 residues. In nucleotides, the CDR3 is TGTGCCAGCAGCAAAACTATCCGGGACAGTAATGAAAAACTGTTTTTT. This gives the protein CASSKTIRDSNEKLFF. Drawing the rest from reference TRBV5-5 and TRBJ1-4, the complete variable domain is DAGVTQSPTHLIKTRGQQVTLRCSPISGHKSVSWYQQVLGQGPQFIFQYYEKEERGRGNFPDRFSARQFPNYSSELNVNALLLGDSALYLCASSKTIRDSNEKLFFGSGTQLSVL.

The chain links TRBV6-5 to TRBJ2-7; D is undetermined. CDR3 length: 14 residues. Germline loops: CDR1 MNHEY, CDR2 SVGAGI. With 6 bases removed from V and 5 bases from J, the gap between germline ends came to 17 bases. The DNA of the CDR3 is TGTGCCAGCAGGCTTATCGTGGGCCATAACGAGCAGTACTTC. Translated, it gives CASRLIVGHNEQYF.

This rearrangement joins TRBV6-4 to TRBJ2-6; a weak D match, TRBD1 (6 bases). Trimming left V 2 bases short and J 0 bases short, with 14 bases between. The V gene's germline CDR1 is MRHNA and CDR2 SNTAGT. CDR3 length equals 18 residues. The CDR3, as DNA: TGTGCCAGCAGTGACGGGGCAGGGGAAGGCTCTGGGGCCAACGTCCTGACTTTC. Its translation is CASSDGAGEGSGANVLTF.